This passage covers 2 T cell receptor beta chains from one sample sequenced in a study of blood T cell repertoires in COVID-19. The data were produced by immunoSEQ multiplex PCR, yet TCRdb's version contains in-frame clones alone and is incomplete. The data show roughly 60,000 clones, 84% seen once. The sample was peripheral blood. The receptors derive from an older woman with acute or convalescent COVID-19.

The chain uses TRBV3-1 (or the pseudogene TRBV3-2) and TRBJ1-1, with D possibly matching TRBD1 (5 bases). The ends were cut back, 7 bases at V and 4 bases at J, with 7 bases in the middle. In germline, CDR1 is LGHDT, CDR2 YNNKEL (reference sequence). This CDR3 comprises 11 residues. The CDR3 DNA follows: TGTGCCAGCATTAGGGGCACTGAAGCTTTCTTT. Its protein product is CASIRGTEAFF.

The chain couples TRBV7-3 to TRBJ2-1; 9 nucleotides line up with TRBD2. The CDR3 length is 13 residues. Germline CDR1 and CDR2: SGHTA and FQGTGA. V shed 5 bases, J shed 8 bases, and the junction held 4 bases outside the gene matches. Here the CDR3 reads CASSRTSDDEQFF. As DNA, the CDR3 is TGTGCCAGCAGCCGGACTAGCGACGATGAGCAGTTCTTC.